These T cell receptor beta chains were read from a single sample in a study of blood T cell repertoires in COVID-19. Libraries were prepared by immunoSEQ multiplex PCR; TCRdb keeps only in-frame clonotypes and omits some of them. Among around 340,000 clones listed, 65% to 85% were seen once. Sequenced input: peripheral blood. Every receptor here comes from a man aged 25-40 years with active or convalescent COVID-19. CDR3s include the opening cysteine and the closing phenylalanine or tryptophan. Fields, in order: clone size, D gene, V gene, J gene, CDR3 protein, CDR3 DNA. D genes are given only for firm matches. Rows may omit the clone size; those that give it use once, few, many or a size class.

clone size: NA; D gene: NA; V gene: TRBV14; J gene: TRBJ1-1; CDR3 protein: CASSQVGLSQGEAFF; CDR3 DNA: TGTGCCAGCAGCCAAGTGGGCCTTTCCCAGGGGGAAGCTTTCTTT
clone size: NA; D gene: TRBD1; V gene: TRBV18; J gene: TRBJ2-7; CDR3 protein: CASSESQGYEQYF; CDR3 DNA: TGTGCCAGCTCAGAATCACAGGGGTACGAGCAGTACTTC
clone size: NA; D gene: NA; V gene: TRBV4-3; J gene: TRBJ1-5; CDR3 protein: CASSQEGTKGQPQHF; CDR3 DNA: TGCGCCAGCAGCCAAGAGGGGACAAAGGGTCAGCCCCAGCATTTT
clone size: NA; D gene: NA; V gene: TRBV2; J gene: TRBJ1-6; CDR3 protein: CASSDPTEYSPLHF; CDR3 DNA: TGTGCCAGCAGTGACCCGACAGAATATTCACCCCTCCACTTT
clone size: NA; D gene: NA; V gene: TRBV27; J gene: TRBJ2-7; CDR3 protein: CASSYNGLYEQYF; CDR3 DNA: TGTGCCAGCAGTTACAATGGACTTTACGAGCAGTACTTC
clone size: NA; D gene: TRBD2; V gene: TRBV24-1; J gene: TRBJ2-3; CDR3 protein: CATSVRGVAQYF; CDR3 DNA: TGTGCCACCAGTGTTCGGGGGGTTGCGCAGTATTTT
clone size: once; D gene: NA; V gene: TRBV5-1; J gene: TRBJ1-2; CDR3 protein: CASYDGADGYTF; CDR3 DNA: TGCGCCAGCTACGACGGAGCAGATGGCTACACCTTC
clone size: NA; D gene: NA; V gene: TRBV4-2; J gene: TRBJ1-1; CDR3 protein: CASSQDRAMNTEAFF; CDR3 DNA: TGTGCCAGCAGCCAAGATCGCGCCATGAACACTGAAGCTTTCTTT
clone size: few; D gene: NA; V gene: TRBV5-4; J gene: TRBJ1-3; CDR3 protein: CASSLYDTIYF; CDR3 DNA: TGTGCCAGCAGCTTGTATGACACCATATATTTT
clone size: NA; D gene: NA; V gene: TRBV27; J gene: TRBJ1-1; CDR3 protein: CASSLSVVNTEAFF; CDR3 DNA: TGTGCCAGCAGTCTCTCAGTCGTGAACACTGAAGCTTTCTTT